This section outlines one TCR beta chain sequence together with its context. The antigen remains undetermined. Of the isolated RNA, all was reverse transcribed, and so the sequenced material was expressed TCRB transcripts. Clones were sequenced by immunoSEQ multiplex PCR, and TCRdb holds only the in-frame ones, with some missing. The data contain under 950,000 clones, about a sixth of them seen just once; the ten biggest clones take up about 0.025%. These data belong to a study of beta chain features in type 1 diabetes. Study observations and caveats: It was possible that PCR favored shorter templates, equally so in patients and controls. VDJ junctions from type 1 diabetes patients carried fewer insertions and larger deletions.

Purity exceeded 95% in all sorted populations. The CDR3 is made up of 13 amino acids. The germline CDR1 and CDR2 sequences are ENHRY and SYGVKD. V lost 4 bases to trimming and J lost 2 bases, with 6 bases between them. The TCR comes from a woman aged 18 to 35 in good health. This chain connects TRBV10-3 to TRBJ1-5; D is ambiguous. The sample taken for sequencing was naive CD4+ T cells from blood. CDR3 sequence (DNA): TGTGCCATCAGTGTGTTGGGCAATCAGCCCCAGCATTTT. Translated, it gives CAISVLGNQPQHF.